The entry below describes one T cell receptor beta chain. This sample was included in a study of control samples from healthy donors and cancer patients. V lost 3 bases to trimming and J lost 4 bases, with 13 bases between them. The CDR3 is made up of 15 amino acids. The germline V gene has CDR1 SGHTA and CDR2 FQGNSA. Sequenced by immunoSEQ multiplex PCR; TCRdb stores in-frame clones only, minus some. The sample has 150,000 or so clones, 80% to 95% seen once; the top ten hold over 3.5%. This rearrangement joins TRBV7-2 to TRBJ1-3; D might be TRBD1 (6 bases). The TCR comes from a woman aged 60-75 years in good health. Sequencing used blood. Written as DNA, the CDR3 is TGTGCCAGCAGCTTCATGGGGCAGGGGGGAAACACCATATATTTT. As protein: CASSFMGQGGNTIYF. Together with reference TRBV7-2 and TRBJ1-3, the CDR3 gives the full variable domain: GAGVSQSPSNKVTEKGKDVELRCDPISGHTALYWYRQSLGQGLEFLIYFQGNSAPDKSGLPSDRFSAERTGGSVSTLTIQRTQQEDSAVYLCASSFMGQGGNTIYFGEGSWLTVV.